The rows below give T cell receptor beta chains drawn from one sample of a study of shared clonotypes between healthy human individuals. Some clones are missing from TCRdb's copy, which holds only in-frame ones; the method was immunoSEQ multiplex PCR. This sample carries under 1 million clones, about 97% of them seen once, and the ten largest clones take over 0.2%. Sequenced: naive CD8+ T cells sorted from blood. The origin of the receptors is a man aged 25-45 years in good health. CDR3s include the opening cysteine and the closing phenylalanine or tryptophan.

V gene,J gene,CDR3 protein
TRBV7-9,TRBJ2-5,CASSNYRTAGETQYF
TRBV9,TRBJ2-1,CASSVGDRHEQFF
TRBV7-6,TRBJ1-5,CASSQTGTANQPQHF
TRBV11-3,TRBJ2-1,CASSPRGPDNEQFF
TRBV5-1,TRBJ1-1,CASSPGEVPEAFF
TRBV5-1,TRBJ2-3,CASSSSTGGVTDTQYF
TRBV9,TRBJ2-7,CASSVGQGMVEQYF
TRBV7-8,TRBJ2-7,CASSFGQGNYRRYEQYF
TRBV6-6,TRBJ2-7,CASSTRNRSPGEQYF
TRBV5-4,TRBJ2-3,CASSLGLDTQYF
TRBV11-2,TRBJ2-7,CASSPAPLYEQYF
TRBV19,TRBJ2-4,CASSIYTGAQNIQYF
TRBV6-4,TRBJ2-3,CASSDSGEGNTQYF
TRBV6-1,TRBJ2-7,CASSEVGTGGPYEQYF
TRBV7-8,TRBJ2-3,CASSSVGPGTDTQYF
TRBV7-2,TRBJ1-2,CASSLVRLGNYGYTF
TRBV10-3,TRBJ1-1,CAISATANIEAFF
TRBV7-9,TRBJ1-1,CASSFFRGPDTEAFF
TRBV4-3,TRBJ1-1,CASSPRRGHTEAFF
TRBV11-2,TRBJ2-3,CASSLGGGEADTQYF
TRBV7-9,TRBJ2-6,CASSSGQTLGANVLTF
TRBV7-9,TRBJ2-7,CASSPGLANLYEQYF
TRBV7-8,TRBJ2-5,CASSLLYATGPGETQYF
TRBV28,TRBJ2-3,CASSQETGPEAPDTQYF
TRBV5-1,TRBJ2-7,CASSPGTDSYEQYF
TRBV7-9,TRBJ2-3,CASSPPRDGYTDTQYF
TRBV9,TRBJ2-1,CASSVETSDEQFF
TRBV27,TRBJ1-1,CASSFAQNTEAFF
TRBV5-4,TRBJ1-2,CATLGGGGYGYTF
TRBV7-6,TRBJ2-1,CASSLEAGGLDEQFF
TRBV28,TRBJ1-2,CASSQRDRGPNGYTF
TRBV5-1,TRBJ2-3,CASMRSNSDTQYF
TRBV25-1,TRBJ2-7,CASSFRTSGSYEQYF
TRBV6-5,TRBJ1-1,CASSYRQLSEAFF
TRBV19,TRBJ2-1,CASSMWWRERVLEQFF
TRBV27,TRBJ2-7,CASSLTSGRLSPEQYF
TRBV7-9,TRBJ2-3,CASSLDASSWLTDTQYF